This TCR beta chain was identified in a study of T cell repertoires in cytomegalovirus infection. From the reads, TCRdb called clonotypes with MiXCR, one entry per CDR3 protein. The sample includes about 490,000 distinct CDR3 sequences, 11% of them seen just once. Per the germline V gene, CDR1 is MNHEY and CDR2 is SVGAGI. The CDR3 spans 12 residues. The V end lost 4 bases, the J end lost 3 bases, and 6 bases lay between the germline ends. Study findings and constraints: Public TCR beta family frequency separated CMV-and-HLA carriers, including in an independent cohort. Clonotypes of TCR beta that were HLA-C-restricted and CMV-specific dominated the ex vivo response.

This clonotype was counted at least ten times. Its cognate antigen is unknown. The chain recombines TRBV6-5 with TRBJ1-1; D uncertain. The receptor comes from a human donor in good health (CMV status not recorded). Some clones in this sample may be carry-over from other donors' samples. The sample taken for sequencing was PBMCs. The CDR3 bases are TGTGCCAGCAGTTCCTCAGACACTGAAGCTTTCTTT. Protein product: CASSSSDTEAFF.